This T cell receptor (beta chain) was recorded in a study of CXCR3-negative and CXCR3-positive naive CD8 T cells. Study results and caveats: TRBV-TRBJ usage matched between naive CXCR3-negative and CXCR3-positive cells but not between memory cells. Memory CD8+ cells had much lower diversity, and both naive subsets had comparably high diversity. CXCR3-expressing naive cells carried TRB CDR3s more hydrophobic than those of CXCR3-negative naive cells.

It was by 5' RACE with UMI labels that the TRB cDNA libraries were prepared. Following a re-call of the 5' RACE reads, TCRdb has one entry per CDR3 protein and lacks DNA. This sample contains fewer than 95,000 distinct CDR3 sequences. The germline V gene encodes CDR1 SGHAT and CDR2 FQNNGV. The CDR3 spans 15 residues. Note on this clonotype: The antigen is undetermined.

The specimen was naive CXCR3- CD8+ T cells from blood. Indicated subset: CD45RO-CCR7+CD27+CD95- naive CD8+ T cells lacking CXCR3 (TNR3-). The clonotype originates from a human donor in good health. Some clones in this sample may be carry-over from other donors' samples. The J gene is TRBJ2-1, the V gene TRBV11-2. The CDR3 loop reads CASSPSRGNYNEQFF. The complete variable domain, with remaining parts taken from reference TRBV11-2 and TRBJ2-1, reads EAGVAQSPRYKIIEKRQSVAFWCNPISGHATLYWYQQILGQGPKLLIQFQNNGVVDDSQLPKDRFSAERLKGVDSTLKIQPAKLEDSAVYLCASSPSRGNYNEQFFGPGTRLTVL.